The clone carrying this TCR beta chain was seen once. As yet, its antigen is unknown. This record belongs to a study of siplizumab effects on memory and regulatory T cells. Broader study findings: Just a small share of alloreactive clones was traced back to unstimulated subsets. The apparent diversity of naive T cells exceeded that of memory cells, and naive T cells seemed to make a major contribution to the alloresponse. Siplizumab led to significantly less abundant alloreactive sequences that could be traced back to unstimulated CD4+ memory cells.

Germline CDR1 reads GTSNPN; CDR2 reads SVGIG (reference sequence). This CDR3 is 14 amino acids long. V shed 3 bases and J 2 bases; nucleotides not matched to a gene: 5. TCRdb keeps only in-frame clones here, not all; method: immunoSEQ multiplex PCR. The data show some 90,000 clones, 85% to 90% seen once. This clonotype originated in a human donor in good health. The chain employs TRBV30 and TRBJ2-7; TRBD2 agrees at 9 bases. Material: CD4+ T cells sorted from blood. The CDR3 DNA follows: TGTGCCTGGAGGGCTAGCGGGGAGACCTACGAGCAGTACTTC. This encodes CAWRASGETYEQYF. Drawing the rest from reference TRBV30 and TRBJ2-7, the complete variable domain is SQTIHQWPATLVQPVGSPLSLECTVEGTSNPNLYWYRQAAGRGLQLLFYSVGIGQISSEVPQNLSASRPQDRQFILSSKKLLLSDSGFYLCAWRASGETYEQYFGPGTRLTVT.